This T cell receptor (beta chain) comes out of a study of cytomegalovirus exposure and HLA in healthy donors. Study-wide points: Overall, about 160 TCR beta chains were annotated as cytomegalovirus-associated. Based on reports, TCR beta sequences accurately predicted HLA-A and HLA-B alleles for most subjects. TCR beta V segments were, for the most part, productive about 87% or about 30% of the time in an earlier analysis. In a later analysis, most CMV-associated TCR beta chains appeared HLA-restricted.

Concerning this clone: Its specificity is unknown.

There are 15 residues in the CDR3. J gave up 2 bases and V 4 bases, and 4 bases lay outside the gene matches. Germline loops: CDR1 SGDLS, CDR2 YYNGEE. Primers for the PCR totalled 60 Vbeta and 13 Jbeta. Clones were read by immunoSEQ multiplex PCR, and TCRdb kept only the in-frame ones, dropping some. The sample consists of around 200,000 clones, roughly 80% of them appearing once. The chain couples TRBV9 to TRBJ2-1; 9 nucleotides match TRBD2. This TCR was sampled from a man in his forties in good health and CMV-seronegative. Material: PBMCs. In nucleotides, the CDR3 is TGTGCCAGCAGCACCCGACTAGCGGCCTACAATGAGCAGTTCTTC. Amino acid sequence: CASSTRLAAYNEQFF. The whole variable domain, filled in from reference TRBV9 and TRBJ2-1, reads DSGVTQTPKHLITATGQRVTLRCSPRSGDLSVYWYQQSLDQGLQFLIQYYNGEERAKGNILERFSAQQFPDLHSELNLSSLELGDSALYFCASSTRLAAYNEQFFGPGTRLTVL.